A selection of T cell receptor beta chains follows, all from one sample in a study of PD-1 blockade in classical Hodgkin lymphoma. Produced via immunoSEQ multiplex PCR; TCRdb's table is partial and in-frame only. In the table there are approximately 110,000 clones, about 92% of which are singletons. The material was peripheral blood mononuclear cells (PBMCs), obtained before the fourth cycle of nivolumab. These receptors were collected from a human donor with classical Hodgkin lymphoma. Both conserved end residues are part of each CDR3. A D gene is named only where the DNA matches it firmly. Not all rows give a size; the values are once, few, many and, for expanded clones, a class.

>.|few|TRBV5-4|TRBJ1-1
TGTGCCAGCAGCTTGGCGGGAATAGACACTGAAGCTTTCTTT
CASSLAGIDTEAFF
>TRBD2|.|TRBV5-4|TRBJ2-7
TGTGCCAGCAGTCAGACTAGCGGGAGGAGTTGGGAGCAGTACTTC
CASSQTSGRSWEQYF
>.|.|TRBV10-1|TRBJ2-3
TGCGCCAGCAGTGACTTCCGACGACAGGAAGGAACGCAGTATTTT
CASSDFRRQEGTQYF
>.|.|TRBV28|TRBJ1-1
TGTGCCAGCAGTTTCGGGGGAAACACTGAAGCTTTCTTT
CASSFGGNTEAFF
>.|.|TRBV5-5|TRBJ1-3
TGTGCCAGCAGCTTGCCCGCACAGGGAAGCTCTGGAAACACCATATATTTT
CASSLPAQGSSGNTIYF
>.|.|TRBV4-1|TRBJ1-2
TGCGCCAGCAGCCAACCGGACAAGTACTATGGCTACACCTTC
CASSQPDKYYGYTF
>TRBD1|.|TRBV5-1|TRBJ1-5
TGCGCCAGCAGCGAGGGACAGGGAGATCAGCCCCAGCATTTT
CASSEGQGDQPQHF
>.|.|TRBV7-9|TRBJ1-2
TGTGCCAGCAGCTTAGCGTTGAGGGGCGGCTACACCTTC
CASSLALRGGYTF
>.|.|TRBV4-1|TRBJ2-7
TGCGCCAGCAGCCACCCGGGACTGGAGACCTACGAGCAGTACTTC
CASSHPGLETYEQYF
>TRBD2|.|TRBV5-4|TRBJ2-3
TGTGCCAGCAGCTCGGGCGGCGGGAGGGGTACAGATACGCAGTATTTT
CASSSGGGRGTDTQYF
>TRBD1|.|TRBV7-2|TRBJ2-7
TGTGCCAGCAGCTTAGGCGGGACAGGGCCCTACGAGCAGTACTTC
CASSLGGTGPYEQYF
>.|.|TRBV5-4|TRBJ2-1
TGTGCCAGCAGCTTAGGTGGCTTACGCCGGGATGAGCAGTTCTTC
CASSLGGLRRDEQFF
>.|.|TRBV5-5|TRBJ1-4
TGTGCCAGCAGCTTGGCCGGTACTAAGGATGAAAAACTGTTTTTT
CASSLAGTKDEKLFF
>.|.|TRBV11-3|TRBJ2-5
TGTGCCAGCAGCAACCGACGAGAAGAGACCCAGTACTTC
CASSNRREETQYF
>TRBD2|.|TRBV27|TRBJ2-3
TGTGCCAGCAGTCCCATTGTGAGCGGGAGGGCCGGATGGAGCACAGATACGCAGTATTTT
CASSPIVSGRAGWSTDTQYF
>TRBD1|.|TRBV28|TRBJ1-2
TGTGCCAGCAGTTACTATGGACAGGGGTCTGGCTACACCTTC
CASSYYGQGSGYTF
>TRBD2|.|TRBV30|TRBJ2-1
TGTGCCTGGAGCGAGGGGGTAGCGGGAGGGCCCTACAATGAGCAGTTCTTC
CAWSEGVAGGPYNEQFF
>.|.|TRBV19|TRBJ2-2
TGTGCCAGTAGTATAGATCGGTTGGGCGCCGGGGAGCTGTTTTTT
CASSIDRLGAGELFF
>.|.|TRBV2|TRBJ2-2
TGTGCCAGCAGTGTTTTAGGACAGTGGAACGGGGAGCTGTTTTTT
CASSVLGQWNGELFF
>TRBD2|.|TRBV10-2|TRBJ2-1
TGCGCCAGCAGGCCAGCGGGAGTCTCCTACAATGAGCAGTTCTTC
CASRPAGVSYNEQFF
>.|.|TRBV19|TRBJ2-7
TGTGCCAGTAGTATAGACATGGACAGCTCCTACGAGCAGTACTTC
CASSIDMDSSYEQYF
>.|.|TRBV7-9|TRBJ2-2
TGTGCCAGCAGCTCCTTTGAACAGGGAAGTGGCACCGGGGAGCTGTTTTTT
CASSSFEQGSGTGELFF
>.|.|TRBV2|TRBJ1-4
TGTGCCAGCAGACAGGTGCGGGAAAAACTGTTTTTT
CASRQVREKLFF
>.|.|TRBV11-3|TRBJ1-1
TGTGCCAGCAGCCCCGAAAGGGATCCAGCTTTCTTT
CASSPERDPAFF
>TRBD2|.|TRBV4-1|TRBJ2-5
TGCGCCAGCAGCCCAGAAGGGTCGGGGCGGGAGGTCCAAGAGACCCAGTACTTC
CASSPEGSGREVQETQYF